What follows are 26 T cell receptor beta chains derived from one specimen sequenced in a study of blood T cell repertoires in COVID-19 (dated by TCRdb to 2020 to 2022). Library preparation employed the immunoSEQ multiplex PCR assay. Not all clones reach the TCRdb copy of this immuneACCESS table, which keeps in-frame sequences only. Checked studies attribute under half of the gap to unresolved V genes and leave the rest unexplained. This sample comprises 25,000 to 30,000 clones, about two thirds of them detected only once. Together, the top ten hold around a fifth of the sample. Sequenced input: peripheral blood. All receptors come from a boy aged 2 to 10 with active or convalescent COVID-19.

The chain uses TRBV6-6 and TRBJ1-4; possible D gene TRBD1, 6 bases. With 2 bases removed from V and 3 bases from J, the gap between germline ends came to 7 bases. Germline assignment: CDR1 MNHNY and CDR2 SVGAGI (reference sequence). The CDR3 totals 14 residues. The CDR3 DNA follows: TGTGCCAGCAGTTACAGGACAGCTAATGAAAAACTGTTTTTT. The encoded protein is CASSYRTANEKLFF.

The chain uses TRBV20-1 and TRBJ1-1; D is undetermined. The CDR3 is 12 residues long. CDR1 is DFQATT and CDR2 is SNEGSKA in the germline V gene (reference sequence). Trimming took 3 bases from V and 7 from J, leaving 12 bases between them. The CDR3 reads CSASLGRYEAFF. CDR3 DNA: TGCAGTGCTAGTCTTGGTAGATATGAAGCTTTCTTT.

This clone came up a few times. The chain has TRBV29-1 and TRBJ2-7; 8 positions agree with TRBD1. J was trimmed by 2 bases and V by 6 bases; bases with no gene match: 21. This CDR3 contains 18 residues. In germline, CDR1 is SQVTM, CDR2 ANQGSEA. The CDR3 DNA follows: TGCAGCGTCGCGCCTTGGGGGGTTAGGGACAGGCGTACCTACGAGCAGTACGTC. This codes for CSVAPWGVRDRRTYEQYV.

The chain carries TRBV27 and TRBJ2-3; the match to TRBD1 covers 8 bases. Germline V lookup: CDR1 MNHEY, CDR2 SMNVEV (reference sequence). The CDR3 runs 16 residues. The J segment lost 4 bases and the V segment lost 2 bases, leaving 8 bases of the junction unmatched. The chain's CDR3 is CASSLTPRGRADTQYF. The CDR3 DNA is TGTGCCAGCAGTTTAACACCCAGGGGGCGCGCAGATACGCAGTATTTT.

This sequence joins TRBV3-1 (or the pseudogene TRBV3-2) and TRBJ1-1, with D perhaps matching TRBD1 (5 bases). V lost 8 bases, J lost 5 bases, and 9 bases lay in between. The CDR3 runs to 11 residues. Germline CDR1 LGHDT, CDR2 YNNKEL (reference sequence). This CDR3 is CASARGTEAFF. CDR3 nucleotide sequence: TGTGCCAGCGCGCGGGGGACTGAAGCTTTCTTT.

DNA for the CDR3: TGTGCCAGCAGCCCCAGAAACAGGGTAAAAGCTTTCTTT. This sequence encodes CASSPRNRVKAFF. The chain is built from TRBV14 and TRBJ1-1; TRBD1 is a possible D gene (6 bases). The CDR3 runs to 13 residues. Germline CDR1 SGHDN, CDR2 FVKESK. V lost 4 bases and J 9 bases, leaving 15 bases between the germline ends.

The CDR3 sequence: CASSDLRGSSYEQYF. CDR3 in DNA: TGTGCCAGCAGTGATTTACGGGGTAGCTCCTACGAGCAGTACTTC. V is TRBV2 and J is TRBJ2-7; weak D call: TRBD2 (5 bases). V lost 3 bases and J lost 0, with 12 bases in between. This CDR3 comprises 15 residues. From germline, CDR1 is SNHLY and CDR2 FYNNEI. Combining the CDR3 with reference TRBV2 and TRBJ2-7 gives the whole variable domain EPEVTQTPSHQVTQMGQEVILRCVPISNHLYFYWYRQILGQKVEFLVSFYNNEISEKSEIFDDQFSVERPDGSNFTLKIRSTKLEDSAMYFCASSDLRGSSYEQYFGPGTRLTVT.

V is TRBV10-1 and J is TRBJ2-1, with 8 bases matching TRBD2. Germline-derived CDR1 and CDR2 are WNHNN and SYGVQD (reference sequence). There are 15 residues in the CDR3. With 6 bases clipped from V and 5 bases from J, the junction kept 9 bases outside the gene matches. Written as DNA, the CDR3 is TGCGCCAGCAGCGAAAGCGGGGGCCTAAACAATGAGCAGTTCTTC. Translating gives CASSESGGLNNEQFF.

The V gene is TRBV7-9, the J gene TRBJ2-2; D perhaps matches TRBD1 (5 bases). The CDR3 spans 16 residues. Germline V CDR1 and CDR2: SEHNR, FQNEAQ (reference sequence). V lost 7 bases to trimming and J lost 5 bases, with 20 bases between them. The CDR3 sequence is CASTYSRVERTGELFF. The CDR3 nucleotides read TGTGCCAGCACCTACAGCAGGGTGGAAAGGACCGGGGAGCTGTTTTTT.

The J gene is TRBJ2-1, the V gene TRBV14; 10 bases are shared with TRBD1. Germline CDR1 reads SGHDN; CDR2 reads FVKESK. This CDR3 is built from 16 residues. V shed 3 bases and J 0 bases; nucleotides not matched to a gene: 2. CDR3 sequence reads: CASSHWTGGSYNEQFF. In nucleotides, the CDR3 is TGTGCCAGCAGCCACTGGACAGGGGGCTCCTACAATGAGCAGTTCTTC.

V and J are TRBV7-2 and TRBJ2-2; D is unclear. Deletions cut 2 bases from V and 3 bases from J, with 4 bases between. There are 13 residues in the CDR3. Germline-derived CDR1 and CDR2 are SGHTA and FQGNSA. CDR3 bases: TGTGCCAGCAGCTTACTCCACACCGGGGAGCTGTTTTTT. Protein product: CASSLLHTGELFF. Using reference TRBV7-2 and TRBJ2-2 for the parts outside the CDR3, the full variable domain is GAGVSQSPSNKVTEKGKDVELRCDPISGHTALYWYRQSLGQGLEFLIYFQGNSAPDKSGLPSDRFSAERTGGSVSTLTIQRTQQEDSAVYLCASSLLHTGELFFGEGSRLTVL.

This clone was seen just once. The identical CDR3 is also encoded by other nucleotide sequences in the sample. The chain carries TRBV10-1 and TRBJ1-2, with unresolved D. Germline lookup yields CDR1 WNHNN and CDR2 SYGVQD (reference sequence). The V end lost 0 bases, the J end lost 2 bases, and 4 bases lay between the germline ends. This CDR3 region has 13 residues. CDR3 amino acids: CASSESGNYGYTF. In DNA form, the CDR3 reads TGCGCCAGCAGTGAGTCCGGGAACTATGGCTACACCTTC.

This clone has more than one count but fewer than ten. The V and J genes are TRBV2 and TRBJ1-5; D is undetermined. Trimming pared 3 bases from V and 1 base from J, leaving 10 bases between. This CDR3 has 15 amino acids. Germline lookup yields CDR1 SNHLY and CDR2 FYNNEI. The CDR3 here is CASSDMGGSNQPQHF. For the CDR3, the DNA is TGTGCCAGCAGTGACATGGGCGGGAGCAATCAGCCCCAGCATTTT.

The chain uses TRBV30 and TRBJ2-5; perhaps TRBD2 as D (6 bases). Germline V CDR1 and CDR2: GTSNPN, SVGIG (reference sequence). The V and J ends lost 3 bases and 1 base respectively, with 15 bases between them. This CDR3 comprises 15 residues. In DNA form, the CDR3 reads TGTGCCTGGAGGGACTTCGGGGGAGCCCAAGAGACCCAGTACTTC. Amino acids: CAWRDFGGAQETQYF.

The genes are TRBV5-4 and TRBJ2-3; 11 bases agree with TRBD1. The CDR3 totals 16 residues. Germline CDR1 SGHNT, CDR2 YYREEE (reference sequence). V lost 4 bases to trimming and J lost 5 bases; unmatched junction nucleotides: 9. Here the CDR3 reads CASSIGQGARQDTQYF. The CDR3 DNA follows: TGTGCCAGCAGCATCGGACAGGGGGCGCGTCAAGATACGCAGTATTTT.

This clone was seen only a few times. DNA of the CDR3: TGTGCCAGCAGCCCGGGTCTGAACACTGAAGCTTTCTTT. Translating gives CASSPGLNTEAFF. V usage is TRBV11-1 and J usage is TRBJ1-1; D remains unclear. Trimming removed 5 bases at V and 0 bases at J, with 7 bases between. The CDR3 loop spans 13 amino acids. Germline CDR1 reads SGHAT; CDR2 reads FQDESV (reference sequence).

This chain uses TRBV7-8 with TRBJ2-3, with unresolved D. The CDR3 is made up of 13 amino acids. Trimming cost V 5 bases and J 4 bases, with 10 bases left between them. Germline assignment: CDR1 SGHVS and CDR2 FQNEAQ. The CDR3 DNA sequence: TGTGCCAGCAGCCCAGTCAATGCAGATACGCAGTATTTT. This codes for CASSPVNADTQYF.

The chain couples TRBV2 to TRBJ2-5; D is undetermined. This CDR3 has 16 amino acids. CDR1 is SNHLY and CDR2 is FYNNEI in the germline V gene. Trimming removed 5 bases at V and 4 bases at J, with 20 bases between. The CDR3 spells CASSFALGPPPETQYF. The CDR3 DNA is TGTGCCAGCAGTTTTGCCTTGGGCCCTCCACCAGAGACCCAGTACTTC. Looking up the rest from reference TRBV2 and TRBJ2-5 gives the full variable domain: EPEVTQTPSHQVTQMGQEVILRCVPISNHLYFYWYRQILGQKVEFLVSFYNNEISEKSEIFDDQFSVERPDGSNFTLKIRSTKLEDSAMYFCASSFALGPPPETQYFGPGTRLLVL.

The chain recombines TRBV7-2 with TRBJ2-1; TRBD2 aligns across 7 bases. Per the germline V gene, CDR1 is SGHTA and CDR2 is FQGNSA. CDR3 length: 19 amino acids. V lost 5 bases, J lost 3 bases, and 19 bases stayed unmatched. CDR3 region: CASSHLGLVRPSYYNEQFF. The CDR3 DNA follows: TGTGCCAGCAGCCACCTCGGACTAGTAAGGCCTTCTTACTACAATGAGCAGTTCTTC.

The CDR3 DNA sequence: TGTGCCAGCAGCCTTATAGGCAGGGGATACGAGCAGTACTTC. This gives the protein CASSLIGRGYEQYF. The genes are TRBV7-9 and TRBJ2-7; D is possibly TRBD1 (6 bases). Trimming removed 5 bases from V and 4 bases from J, with 15 bases in between. The CDR3 covers 14 residues. Germline CDR1 SEHNR, CDR2 FQNEAQ (reference sequence).

This chain links TRBV5-1 with TRBJ2-3; D may be TRBD1 (6 bases). Germline values: CDR1 SGHRS, CDR2 YFSETQ. V lost 3 bases, J lost 3 bases, and 8 bases lay in between. This CDR3 spans 13 amino acids. CDR3 in DNA: TGCGCCAGCAGCTCGCAGGGGACAGATACGCAGTATTTT. This sequence encodes CASSSQGTDTQYF.

This clone was detected only a few times. This rearrangement joins TRBV7-6 to TRBJ2-1, with 8 bases that match TRBD1. Trimming took 5 bases from V and 3 from J; bases not matched to a gene: 9. This CDR3 is built from 16 residues. CDR1 and CDR2 (germline): SGHVS, FNYEAQ. The CDR3 region is CASSPTRTGFYNEQFF. The CDR3 DNA reads TGTGCCAGCAGCCCGACCCGGACAGGGTTCTACAATGAGCAGTTCTTC.

This chain links TRBV10-3 with TRBJ1-1; D is ambiguous. Between the trimmed V and J ends, which lost 4 bases and 8 bases, there was a span of 8 bases. This CDR3 spans 11 amino acids. CDR1 and CDR2 from the germline V gene are ENHRY and SYGVKD. The CDR3 DNA follows: TGTGCCATCAGTGCCAGGTCAGAAGCTTTCTTT. It translates to CAISARSEAFF.

In DNA, the CDR3 is TGTGCCAGCAGCCGCCCGGAGGGAGGGAGGGCCGGCAAAAACATTCAGTACTTC. Residues: CASSRPEGGRAGKNIQYF. The J gene is TRBJ2-4, the V gene TRBV7-2, with 7 positions matching TRBD2. From germline, CDR1 is SGHTA and CDR2 FQGNSA. After removal of 5 bases from V and 3 bases from J, the junction contained 16 bases not matched to a gene. The CDR3 contains 18 residues.

A single count supports this clone. The V call is TRBV29-1, the J call TRBJ2-6, with a weak D call TRBD1 (6 bases). V was cut by 4 bases and J by 2 bases, with 18 bases left in between. CDR1 and CDR2 (germline): SQVTM, ANQGSEA. The CDR3 spans 17 residues. The CDR3 DNA sequence: TGCAGCGTTGCCAACAGGGAATGGCGGGCTGGGGCCAACGTCCTGACTTTC. Its protein product is CSVANREWRAGANVLTF.

In DNA, the CDR3 is TGTGCCAGCAGTCCCTCCTCCTTACTAGCGGCGGAGACCCAGTACTTC. It encodes CASSPSSLLAAETQYF. The genes are TRBV27 and TRBJ2-5; 8 bases map to TRBD2. CDR1 is MNHEY and CDR2 is SMNVEV in the germline V gene (reference sequence). The J segment lost 5 bases and the V segment lost 5 bases, leaving 13 bases of the junction unmatched. This CDR3 is 16 amino acids long.